The clone carrying this T cell receptor (beta chain) was picked up a small number of times. Its antigen is currently unknown. From germline, CDR1 is DFQATT and CDR2 SNEGSKA (reference sequence). This CDR3 spans 14 amino acids. Trimming removed 1 base from V and 3 bases from J, with 12 bases in between. The data originate from a study of vaccination and CD4 T cells after COVID-19. Background on the study: The BNT162b2 or mRNA-1273 vaccine was given to participants in two doses.

Treatment given: roughly ten-day PBMC culture with coronavirus spike peptide pools or control peptides (ViraFEST assay). Overall study results and limits: In median terms, SARS-CoV-2-reactive clonotypes went from 21 to 38, a nonsignificant rise.

Sequencing of the DNA from cultured CD4+ T cells was carried out with the Oncomine TCR Beta short-read assay. MiXCR was run by TCRdb on the PCR reads, yielding one entry per CDR3 protein. Here the sample spans tens of thousands of distinct CDR3 sequences, approximately 50% being singletons. The sequenced sample consisted of CD4+ T cells from blood, cultured in vitro. This receptor was taken from a human donor who had recovered from COVID-19. V gene TRBV20-1 combines with J gene TRBJ1-2, with a tentative D call TRBD1 (6 bases). The CDR3 protein is CSARGGRGYYGYTF. The CDR3 coding sequence is TGCAGTGCTAGAGGGGGCAGGGGATACTATGGCTACACCTTC.